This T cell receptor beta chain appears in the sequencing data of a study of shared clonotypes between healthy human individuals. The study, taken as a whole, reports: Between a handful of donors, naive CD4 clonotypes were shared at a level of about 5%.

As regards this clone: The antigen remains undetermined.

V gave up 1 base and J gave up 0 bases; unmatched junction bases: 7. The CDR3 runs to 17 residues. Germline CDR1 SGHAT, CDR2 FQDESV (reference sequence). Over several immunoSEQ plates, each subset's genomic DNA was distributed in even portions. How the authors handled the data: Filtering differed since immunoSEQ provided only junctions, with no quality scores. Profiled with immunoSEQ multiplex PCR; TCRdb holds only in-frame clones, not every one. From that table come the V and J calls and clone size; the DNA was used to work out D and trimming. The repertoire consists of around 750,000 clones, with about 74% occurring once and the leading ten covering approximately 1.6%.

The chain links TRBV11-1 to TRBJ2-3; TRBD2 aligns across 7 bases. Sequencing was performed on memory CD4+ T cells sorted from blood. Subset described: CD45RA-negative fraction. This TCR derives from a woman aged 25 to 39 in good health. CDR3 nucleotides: TGTGCCAGCAGCTTAGGTCGGCTAGCGGCTAGCACAGATACGCAGTATTTT. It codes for CASSLGRLAASTDTQYF.